This T cell receptor beta chain was recorded in a study of T cell responses to AZD1222 COVID-19 vaccine. This CDR3 has 14 residues. V shed 0 bases and J shed 7 bases, with 7 bases lying between them. Germline V CDR1 and CDR2: MNHEY, SVGAGI. Libraries were prepared by immunoSEQ multiplex PCR; TCRdb keeps only in-frame clonotypes and omits some of them. The sample has about 150,000 clones, about nine tenths seen once. General study points: The CD4 TCRs associated with vaccination extended across spike and predominated at 160-218 and 743-854. Among those given AZD1222, only five or six were seropositive at baseline. Unmutated variant regions are reportedly the target of nearly half of TCRs that are spike-specific.

Note on this clone: What it recognizes is unknown.

Sequences were derived from peripheral blood, sampled 28 days after the second AZD1222 dose. The chain recombines TRBV6-5 with TRBJ1-6; D is uncertain. The source of this sequence is an adult who received the AZD1222 COVID-19 vaccine. The CDR3 reads CASSYSKANSPLHF. The CDR3 DNA follows: TGTGCCAGCAGTTACTCGAAAGCGAATTCACCCCTCCACTTT.